The 4 T cell receptor beta chains given below trace back to one sample, sequenced in a study of CD8+ T cells in alopecia areata. RNA extraction was followed by reverse transcription into cDNA, which acted as the sequencing template. Sequencing used immunoSEQ multiplex PCR; TCRdb keeps in-frame clones, though not all of them. The data contain roughly 180,000 clones, 51% of them singletons. Documented treatment: oral pan-JAK inhibitor, 5-10 mg twice daily. Sequencing was performed on CD8+ T cells sorted from blood, taken at week 52, from a patient treated with tofacitinib. The receptors originated from a human donor with alopecia areata.

The chain has TRBV7-9 and TRBJ1-2; 8 bases map to TRBD1. CDR1 is SEHNR, CDR2 FQNEAQ, per germline (reference sequence). The CDR3 is 17 residues long. The V gene end was trimmed by 2 bases and the J gene end by 2 bases; junction bases not matched to a gene: 10. The CDR3: CASSLNPSWTGNYGYTF. The CDR3 region has the DNA TGTGCCAGCAGCTTAAACCCCTCCTGGACAGGGAACTATGGCTACACCTTC. The complete variable domain, with remaining parts taken from reference TRBV7-9 and TRBJ1-2, reads DTGVSQNPRHKITKRGQNVTFRCDPISEHNRLYWYRQTLGQGPEFLTYFQNEAQLEKSRLLSDRFSAERPKGSFSTLEIQRTEQGDSAMYLCASSLNPSWTGNYGYTFGSGTRLTVV.

This chain connects TRBV29-1 to TRBJ1-2; D possibly corresponds to TRBD1 (6 bases). Germline assignment: CDR1 SQVTM and CDR2 ANQGSEA. The CDR3 spans 13 residues. The V gene lost 4 bases and the J gene lost 8 bases, with 17 bases spanning the gap. The CDR3 DNA sequence: TGCAGCGTTGCCGCCGGACAGAGAAGGGGCTACACCTTC. Encoded protein: CSVAAGQRRGYTF.

V is TRBV2 and J is TRBJ2-7, with D maybe TRBD2 (5 bases). Germline CDR1 is SNHLY and CDR2 is FYNNEI. This CDR3 is 13 amino acids long. V was cut by 5 bases and J by 3 bases, with 11 bases left in between. CDR3 protein: CASSPDLSYEQYF. DNA of the CDR3: TGTGCCAGCAGTCCGGACTTAAGCTACGAGCAGTACTTC.

CDR3 residues: CASSVDATSQKLFF. CDR3 bases: TGTGCCAGCAGCGTAGACGCAACGAGCCAAAAACTGTTTTTT. The chain carries TRBV9 and TRBJ1-4; no clear D gene. V lost 0 bases to trimming and J lost 9 bases, with 12 bases between them. The CDR3 is made up of 14 amino acids. Germline CDR1 reads SGDLS; CDR2 reads YYNGEE.